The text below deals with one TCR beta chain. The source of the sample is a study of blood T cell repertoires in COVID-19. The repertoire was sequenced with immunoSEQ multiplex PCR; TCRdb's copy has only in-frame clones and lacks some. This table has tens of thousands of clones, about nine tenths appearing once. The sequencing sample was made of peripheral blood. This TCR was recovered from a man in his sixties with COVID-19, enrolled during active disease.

CDR3 loop: CASSQDGGSGTDTQYF. In nucleotides, the CDR3 is TGCGCCAGCAGCCAAGATGGTGGGAGCGGCACAGATACGCAGTATTTT. This chain connects TRBV4-3 to TRBJ2-3, with D tentatively TRBD2 (5 bases). The CDR3 is made up of 16 amino acids. Between the trimmed V and J ends, which lost 0 bases and 1 base, there was a span of 11 bases. Germline loops: CDR1 LGHNA, CDR2 YSLEER.